This T cell receptor beta chain was recorded in a study of T cell changes during pregnancy in multiple sclerosis. Clones were sequenced by immunoSEQ multiplex PCR, and TCRdb holds only the in-frame ones, with some missing. The sample lists about 50,000 clones, 80% to 95% seen once, with about 0.61% in the top ten. The CDR3 covers 16 residues. This clonotype was sampled from a female donor in good health, enrolled as a control in a pregnancy study. The material was CD4+ T cells from peripheral blood mononuclear cells, obtained after pregnancy. The chain has TRBV21-1 and TRBJ1-5; TRBD1 is the table's D call and was not checked against the DNA. TRBV21-1 represents a pseudogene. CDR3 region: CASSNPRTGLNQPQHF. The CDR3 DNA sequence: TGTGCCAGCAGCAACCCCCGGACAGGCCTTAATCAGCCCCAGCATTTT.